The TCR beta chain described here comes from a study of regulatory T cells in long-lasting Graves disease (dated by TCRdb to 2020 to 2022). Background on the whole study: To count as having persistent Graves' disease, a patient had to have received antithyroid drug treatment for over 5 years with TSH receptor autoantibodies remaining persistently positive. Peripheral blood TCR sequencing and RNA sequencing compared persistent Graves' disease patients with newly diagnosed Graves' disease patients. On average, persistent Graves' disease patients in the clinical cohort had been on antithyroid drugs for around ten years. A total of about 33 samples underwent TCR sequencing, from about 13 patients with persistent Graves' disease and approximately 20 patients with newly diagnosed Graves' disease. The study was registered as a clinical trial and conducted in China. What the work shows at the level of the full study, not this receptor alone: The authors noted that the small sample size was a limitation that may lower accuracy. TRBV28, TRBJ1-2 and TRBJ2-5 were preferentially used in persistent disease, while TRBV20-1 and TRBJ2-1 were favored in newly diagnosed disease. Sequencing and analysis were restricted to the TCR beta chain. The study examined only peripheral blood because the primary lesion, thyroid tissue, could not be accessed. A larger number of public clonotypes was shared among persistent patients (approximately 3,000) than among newly diagnosed patients (roughly 970). Compared with newly diagnosed patients, persistent Graves' disease patients had lower TCR Shannon entropy and fewer highly expanded clones, which suggests clonal expansion.

Points on this clonotype: Its antigen remains undetermined. A far larger clone is one nucleotide away, so this likely arose from a read error.

V is cut by 4 bases and J by 0 bases, and the space between the germline ends is 12 bases. CDR1 and CDR2 were assigned from the germline V gene as ENHRY and SYGVKD. CDR3 length: 15 amino acids, cysteine to phenylalanine. Left in the record is the CDR3 DNA by itself, 45 bases read in frame from the first base. Libraries were built with multiplex PCR. The instrument given in TCRdb is Illumina HiSeq 4000. TCR beta libraries were built with iRepertoire HTBI primers and Arm-PCR amplification of CDR3 regions. Before sequencing, the PCR products underwent gel purification. For the original study's pipeline: A total of roughly 58 TRBV and some 15 TRBJ segments were identified across samples and were used for gene usage analysis of CDR3 amino acid clonotypes. COPE and FqMerger were used to merge filtered high-quality paired reads into contigs. BLAST was used to align contigs to IMGT TRBV, TRBD and TRBJ reference genes, and CDR3 was defined according to IMGT. Clonotypes above 0.1% frequency were classified as highly expanded clones. Shannon entropy served as the measure of repertoire diversity, while the Gini coefficient captured V-J evenness. Public clonotypes were defined as clonotypes shared by more than one individual. TCRdb redid the processing of the public reads, applying fastp at Q25 and MiXCR, and retained in-frame beta chains. Each CDR3 protein appears once, grouped with its most common genes and DNA. TCRdb's processing, not the authors', yielded these V and J calls. In this sample the table shows hundreds of thousands of distinct CDR3 sequences, more than 20% of which occur a single time. The top ten clones comprise 6.5% to 10% of the sample.

Read against the paper, the sample's time point label means: persistent/refractory GD, antithyroid drugs over 5 years with positive TRAb. RNA was extracted from PBMCs in TRIzol for both TCR sequencing and RNA sequencing. The diagnosis of Graves' disease followed American Thyroid Association guidelines. The patients came from an endocrinology department in Xi'an, China. Each patient gave approximately 10 milliliters of peripheral blood, collected in an EDTA anticoagulant tube. Ficoll Paque Plus density gradient separation was used to isolate PBMCs, and no additional T cell sorting was done. An Agilent 2100 Bioanalyzer and agarose gel were used to check RNA quality, while a NanoDrop 2000 measured RNA concentration.

The sequencing here drew on peripheral blood mononuclear cells (PBMCs), taken when the disease was refractory, from a patient treated with antithyroid drugs. This receptor chain uses TRBV10-3 and TRBJ1-2; the D gene assignment is ambiguous. The receptor comes from a female donor with Graves disease. The encoded CDR3 is CAISATGNANYGYTF. The sequenced DNA: TGTGCCATCAGTGCGACCGGGAACGCTAACTATGGCTACACCTTC.